One sample yielded the 21 T cell receptor beta chains listed below, sequenced in a study of OX40 agonist ivuxolimab in advanced cancers. The library relied on the immunoSEQ multiplex PCR assay. The clones in this table, taken by TCRdb from immuneACCESS, are in-frame only. Not every clone is retained; where verified, under half of the shortfall comes from an unresolved V gene, and the cause of the rest is unknown. This sample holds some 94,000 clones; about 96% were observed only once. The ten largest clones capture 2% to 2.5% of the sample. The material was CD4+ or CD8+ T cells sorted from blood, obtained in a trial of the OX40 agonist ivuxolimab. Source of these receptors: an adult with an advanced solid tumor such as melanoma, head and neck, liver or kidney cancer.

The chain joins TRBV5-6 to TRBJ2-1; possibly TRBD2 for D (6 bases). CDR3 length: 16 amino acids. V dropped 0 bases and J dropped 9 bases, with 19 bases sitting between them. Germline assignment: CDR1 SGHDT and CDR2 YYEEEE. As DNA, the CDR3 is TGTGCCAGCAGCTTGGGGGGACTGTCCGAATTTGGTGAGCAGTTCTTC. Amino acid sequence: CASSLGGLSEFGEQFF. The full variable domain, with the rest looked up from reference TRBV5-6 and TRBJ2-1, is DAGVTQSPTHLIKTRGQQVTLRCSPKSGHDTVSWYQQALGQGPQFIFQYYEEEERQRGNFPDRFSGHQFPNYSSELNVNALLLGDSALYLCASSLGGLSEFGEQFFGPGTRLTVL.

The rearrangement joins TRBV9 to TRBJ1-2, with a tentative D call TRBD1 (6 bases). Germline CDR1 is SGDLS and CDR2 is YYNGEE. The CDR3 is made up of 13 amino acids. V was cut by 4 bases and J by 8 bases, with 15 bases left in between. The CDR3 is CASSTGGAGGYTF. The CDR3 nucleotides are TGTGCCAGCAGCACCGGGGGGGCAGGAGGCTACACCTTC.

This clone has a single count. The genes are TRBV11-2 and TRBJ2-1, with TRBD1 matching over 8 bases. From germline, CDR1 is SGHAT and CDR2 FQNNGV. This CDR3 spans 15 amino acids. Trimming at V came to 1 base and at J to 3 bases, leaving 2 bases not matched to a gene. CDR3 DNA: TGTGCCAGCAGCTTAGTAACAGGGGGCTACAATGAGCAGTTCTTC. Amino acid sequence: CASSLVTGGYNEQFF.

The V and J genes are TRBV11-2 and TRBJ2-7; D may be TRBD1 or TRBD2 (5 bases each). The V gene's germline CDR1 is SGHAT and CDR2 FQNNGV. This CDR3 spans 14 amino acids. Trimming took off 4 bases at V and 7 bases at J, with 17 bases between the two ends. The CDR3 coding sequence is TGTGCCAGCAGCTATCGGGACGGAGCCATGGAGCAGTACTTC. It yields the protein CASSYRDGAMEQYF.

The chain is built from TRBV6-6 and TRBJ2-1; 10 nucleotides agree with TRBD2. Germline CDR1 and CDR2: MNHNY and SVGAGI (reference sequence). There are 16 residues in the CDR3. The V gene end was trimmed by 1 base and the J gene end by 6 bases; junction bases not matched to a gene: 6. For the CDR3, the DNA is TGTGCCAGCAGTTACTTAATGGGACTAGCGCCCAATGAGCAGTTCTTC. Encoded protein: CASSYLMGLAPNEQFF.

The V and J genes are TRBV5-4 and TRBJ2-7, with D tentatively TRBD1 (5 bases). V shed 0 bases and J shed 5 bases, with 9 bases lying between them. Germline CDR1 is SGHNT and CDR2 is YYREEE (reference sequence). This CDR3 is built from 13 residues. CDR3 nucleotides: TGTGCCAGCAGCTTGGTTGGCAGGGACGAGCAGTACTTC. It specifies CASSLVGRDEQYF.

The genes are TRBV28 and TRBJ2-1, with a tentative D call TRBD1 (5 bases). CDR1 MDHEN and CDR2 SYDVKM come from the germline V gene. Trimming removed 2 bases from V and 5 bases from J, with 10 bases in between. This CDR3 is built from 14 residues. CDR3 DNA: TGTGCCAGCAGTTTAAGTGGGGCCCACAATGAGCAGTTCTTC. Residues: CASSLSGAHNEQFF.

The V gene is TRBV25-1, the J gene TRBJ1-1, with D tentatively TRBD1 (6 bases). Trimming shortened V by 8 bases and J by 3 bases, and 13 bases separated the two germline ends. Germline CDR1 MGHDK, CDR2 SYGVNS. This CDR3 region has 13 residues. DNA for the CDR3: TGTGCCAGCGCCACGGGACATTACACTGAAGCTTTCTTT. Residues: CASATGHYTEAFF. The whole variable domain, filled in from reference TRBV25-1 and TRBJ1-1, reads EADIYQTPRYLVIGTGKKITLECSQTMGHDKMYWYQQDPGMELHLIHYSYGVNSTEKGDLSSESTVSRIRTEHFPLTLESARPSHTSQYLCASATGHYTEAFFGQGTRLTVV.

This clone has just a few counts. The chain employs TRBV7-3 and TRBJ2-1, with 12 bases aligning to TRBD2. CDR3 length: 19 residues. From germline, CDR1 is SGHTA and CDR2 FQGTGA. V lost 5 bases to trimming and J lost 1 base; unmatched junction nucleotides: 12. The CDR3 DNA follows: TGTGCCAGCAGCCAAGAGCCGGGACTAGCGGGCCTGTCCTACAATGAGCAGTTCTTC. It yields the protein CASSQEPGLAGLSYNEQFF. Using reference TRBV7-3 and TRBJ2-1 for the parts outside the CDR3, the full variable domain is GAGVSQTPSNKVTEKGKYVELRCDPISGHTALYWYRQSLGQGPEFLIYFQGTGAADDSGLPNDRFFAVRPEGSVSTLKIQRTERGDSAVYLCASSQEPGLAGLSYNEQFFGPGTRLTVL.

The chain couples TRBV9 to TRBJ1-4; D ambiguous. CDR3 length equals 15 residues. V lost 0 bases to trimming and J lost 0 bases, with 6 bases between them. The germline CDR1 and CDR2 sequences are SGDLS and YYNGEE. For the CDR3, the DNA is TGTGCCAGCAGCGTAGAAGCCTCAACTAATGAAAAACTGTTTTTT. Translation gives CASSVEASTNEKLFF. Full variable domain (remainder filled in from reference TRBV9 and TRBJ1-4): DSGVTQTPKHLITATGQRVTLRCSPRSGDLSVYWYQQSLDQGLQFLIQYYNGEERAKGNILERFSAQQFPDLHSELNLSSLELGDSALYFCASSVEASTNEKLFFGSGTQLSVL.

The chain combines TRBV27 with TRBJ1-5; 8 positions match TRBD1. V trimming: 6 bases; J trimming: 0 bases; junction bases outside the gene matches: 13. The CDR3 runs 18 residues. Germline V gene lookup returns CDR1 MNHEY and CDR2 SMNVEV (reference sequence). The chain's CDR3 is CASRPSGQALYSNQPQHF. The CDR3 DNA reads TGTGCCAGCAGACCCTCGGGACAGGCCCTATATAGCAATCAGCCCCAGCATTTT.

This rearrangement joins TRBV6-1 to TRBJ2-7; 7 bases match TRBD1. Germline V gene data show CDR1 as MNHNS and CDR2 as SASEGT. V lost 2 bases, J lost 2 bases, and 3 bases stayed unmatched. The length of the CDR3 is 14 residues. CDR3 loop: CASSERGRAYEQYF. Written as DNA, the CDR3 is TGTGCCAGCAGTGAAAGGGGGCGGGCCTACGAGCAGTACTTC.

This rearrangement joins TRBV30 to TRBJ2-2; D gene ambiguous. This CDR3 comprises 12 residues. Trimming cost V 4 bases and J 3 bases, with 6 bases left between them. CDR1 is GTSNPN, CDR2 SVGIG, per germline (reference sequence). This chain's CDR3 is CAWNGDTGELFF. The CDR3 nucleotides are TGTGCCTGGAATGGGGACACCGGGGAGCTGTTTTTT. Supplemented by reference TRBV30 and TRBJ2-2, the full variable domain reads SQTIHQWPATLVQPVGSPLSLECTVEGTSNPNLYWYRQAAGRGLQLLFYSVGIGQISSEVPQNLSASRPQDRQFILSSKKLLLSDSGFYLCAWNGDTGELFFGEGSRLTVL.

In DNA, the CDR3 is TGTGCCTCTCGAGGGGGCCCTAGGAATGAGCAGTTCTTC. Its translation: CASRGGPRNEQFF. The V gene is TRBV28, the J gene TRBJ2-1, with TRBD1 identical over 7 bases. V trimming: 11 bases; J trimming: 7 bases; junction bases outside the gene matches: 11. Germline V gene lookup returns CDR1 MDHEN and CDR2 SYDVKM. This CDR3 region has 13 residues.

This rearrangement joins TRBV19 to TRBJ1-1, with unresolved D. Germline V CDR1 and CDR2: LNHDA, SQIVND (reference sequence). Trimming shortened V by 5 bases and J by 3 bases, and 10 bases separated the two germline ends. The CDR3 is 13 residues long. Here the CDR3 reads CASSGPVHTEAFF. The CDR3 DNA reads as TGTGCCAGTAGTGGGCCAGTCCACACTGAAGCTTTCTTT.

V gene TRBV19 combines with J gene TRBJ2-7; D uncertain. With 3 bases removed from V and 3 bases from J, the gap between germline ends came to 12 bases. From germline, CDR1 is LNHDA and CDR2 SQIVND (reference sequence). CDR3 size: 14 residues. The CDR3 DNA sequence: TGTGCCAGTAGTATTGGGTTCGAGTACTACGAGCAGTACTTC. This sequence encodes CASSIGFEYYEQYF.

The chain combines TRBV10-3 with TRBJ2-5; D is possibly TRBD1 (6 bases). The CDR3 extends over 14 amino acids. Looked up from germline, CDR1 is ENHRY and CDR2 is SYGVKD. The V end was cut by 7 bases, the J end by 5 bases, with 17 bases between. The CDR3 protein is CAIKGGQPGETQYF. The DNA of the CDR3 is TGTGCCATCAAGGGCGGACAGCCGGGGGAGACCCAGTACTTC.

This clone was counted once. The chain links TRBV6-5 to TRBJ2-5, with a possible D match to TRBD2 (5 bases). Per the germline V gene, CDR1 is MNHEY and CDR2 is SVGAGI. CDR3 length: 16 residues. V dropped 2 bases and J dropped 5 bases, with 18 bases sitting between them. In DNA form, the CDR3 reads TGTGCCAGCAGTTACAGTAGGGCGAAGCGGTGGGAGACCCAGTACTTC. As protein: CASSYSRAKRWETQYF.

The rearrangement uses TRBV4-1 and TRBJ1-2, with TRBD1 matching over 9 bases. V shed 5 bases, J shed 4 bases, and the junction held 11 bases outside the gene matches. CDR3 length: 16 residues. The germline V gene encodes CDR1 MGHRA and CDR2 YSYEKL. CDR3 loop: CASSELAGTGSYGYTF. The CDR3 region has the DNA TGCGCCAGCAGCGAATTGGCCGGGACAGGGAGCTATGGCTACACCTTC.

The chain has TRBV10-2 and TRBJ1-3; unclear D gene. Germline loops: CDR1 WSHSY, CDR2 SAAADI. V was trimmed by 2 bases and J by 2 bases, leaving 10 bases between them. This CDR3 has 15 amino acids. CDR3 in amino acids: CASSEMRAAGNTIYF. The CDR3 nucleotides read TGCGCCAGCAGTGAGATGAGGGCCGCTGGAAACACCATATATTTT.

The V call is TRBV19, the J call TRBJ2-5; 7 positions match TRBD2. The end of the DNA fits TRBJ2-7 better, so the J call may be wrong. CDR1 is LNHDA, CDR2 SQIVND, per germline (reference sequence). The CDR3 is made up of 13 amino acids. CDR3 sequence: CASSPGGSVEQYF. The CDR3 DNA is TGTGCCAGTAGTCCCGGGGGGTCTGTCGAGCAGTACTTC.